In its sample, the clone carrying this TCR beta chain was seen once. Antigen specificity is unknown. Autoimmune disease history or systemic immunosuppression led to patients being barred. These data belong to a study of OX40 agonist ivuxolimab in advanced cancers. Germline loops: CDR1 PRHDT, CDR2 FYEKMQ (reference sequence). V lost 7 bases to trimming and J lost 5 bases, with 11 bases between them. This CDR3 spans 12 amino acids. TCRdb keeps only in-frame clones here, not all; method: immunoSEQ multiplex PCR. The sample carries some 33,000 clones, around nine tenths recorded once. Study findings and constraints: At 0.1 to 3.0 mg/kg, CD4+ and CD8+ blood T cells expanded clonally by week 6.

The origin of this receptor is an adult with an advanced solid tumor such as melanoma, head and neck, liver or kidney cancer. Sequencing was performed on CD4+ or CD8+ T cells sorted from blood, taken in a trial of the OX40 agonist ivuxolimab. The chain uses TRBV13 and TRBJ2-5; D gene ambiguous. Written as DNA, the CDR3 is TGTGCCAGCACCTCCCGTGGGGAGACCCAGTACTTC. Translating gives CASTSRGETQYF.